The sequence of this T cell receptor (beta chain) was determined in a study of blood T cell repertoires in COVID-19. The wider study: T cells, B-cell-depleted T cells, or PBMCs provided the cDNA or gDNA that served as material.

J lost 0 bases, V lost 3 bases, and 2 bases had no gene match. CDR3 length: 16 amino acids. In germline, CDR1 is ENHRY, CDR2 SYGVKD. The participants were between roughly 18 and 100 years old and came from 24 US areas. Cohorts were determined from participant-reported clinical history. Original handling: Reference gene primer amplification yielded estimated nucleated cell counts. Sequencing was performed with immunoSEQ multiplex PCR; in TCRdb, only in-frame clones are kept and a portion is missing. V, J and clone size are those of that table, while D and trimming were read from the DNA. The sample yields about 500,000 clones, roughly nine tenths seen once.

What was sequenced was PBMCs or T cells enriched from blood (not recorded which). The receptor comes from a woman under 30 who had recovered from COVID-19. This chain joins TRBV10-3 and TRBJ1-6; TRBD1 matches 7 bases. The CDR3 reads CAISDRDSSYNSPLHF. In DNA, the CDR3 is TGTGCCATCAGTGACCGGGACAGCTCCTATAATTCACCCCTCCACTTT.